A selection of T cell receptor beta chains follows, all from one sample in a study of cytomegalovirus exposure and HLA in healthy donors. This table comes from immunoSEQ multiplex PCR, and its TCRdb copy is limited to in-frame clones, with some not included. The data contain more than 200,000 clones, about 90% of them singletons. Sequenced: PBMCs. The receptors were gathered from a man between 18 and 35 years old in good health and CMV-seropositive. The CDR3 runs from the conserved cysteine through the conserved F or W. The D gene is left open where the match is weak. Expanded clones get a size class; other rows say once, few or many, or leave the size out.

d_gene,v_gene,j_gene,abundance,CDR3aa,CDR3nt
.,TRBV2,TRBJ1-1,.,CASSEQPRLNTEAFF,TGTGCCAGCAGTGAACAGCCTCGCCTGAACACTGAAGCTTTCTTT
.,TRBV9,TRBJ2-3,.,CASSVDLTDTQYF,TGTGCCAGCAGCGTAGATCTCACAGATACGCAGTATTTT
TRBD2,TRBV7-9,TRBJ2-7,.,CASSLLAGGLYEQYF,TGTGCCAGCAGCCTCCTAGCGGGAGGGCTCTACGAGCAGTACTTC
.,TRBV30,TRBJ2-1,.,CAWSQQGWEQFF,TGTGCCTGGAGCCAACAGGGTTGGGAGCAGTTCTTC
.,TRBV5-4,TRBJ2-1,.,CASVSYNEQFF,TGTGCCAGCGTCAGCTACAATGAGCAGTTCTTC
.,TRBV7-8,TRBJ2-7,.,CASSLPTGTDLFYEQYF,TGTGCCAGCAGCTTACCAACAGGGACCGACCTTTTCTACGAGCAGTACTTC
.,TRBV6-5,TRBJ2-3,once,CASGRADTQYF,TGTGCCAGCGGCCGGGCAGATACGCAGTATTTT
.,TRBV15,TRBJ1-1,.,CATSRQRDGTEAFF,TGTGCCACCAGCAGACAGAGGGATGGCACTGAAGCTTTCTTT
TRBD1,TRBV10-3,TRBJ1-1,.,CATERTGGAEAFF,TGTGCCACAGAAAGGACAGGGGGAGCTGAAGCTTTCTTT
.,TRBV20-1,TRBJ1-2,.,CSARRVGYTF,TGCAGTGCTAGGCGTGTTGGCTACACCTTC
TRBD2,TRBV11-1,TRBJ2-5,.,CASSLSGTRQETQYF,TGTGCCAGCAGCCTCTCAGGGACTAGACAAGAGACCCAGTACTTC
.,TRBV7-9,TRBJ2-7,.,CASSSSNADEQYF,TGTGCCAGCAGCTCTAGCAACGCGGACGAGCAGTACTTC
.,TRBV7-2,TRBJ1-5,.,CASSRQNQPQHF,TGTGCCAGCAGCCGACAGAATCAGCCCCAGCATTTT